This entry concerns a single T cell receptor (beta chain). Deletions cut 2 bases from V and 6 bases from J, with 16 bases between. This CDR3 is 14 amino acids long. In germline, CDR1 is GTSNPN, CDR2 SVGIG (reference sequence). These data come from a study of cytomegalovirus exposure and HLA in healthy donors. Only in-frame clones appear in the TCRdb table, and some are missing; sequencing was by immunoSEQ multiplex PCR. Of more than 100,000 clones in the sample, roughly 90% were seen once. The TCR originated in a man younger than 40 in good health and CMV-seronegative. This sequence joins TRBV30 and TRBJ1-1; TRBD1 is a possible D gene (5 bases). Sequenced sample: PBMCs. CDR3 region: CAWSPGTRGAEAFF. The CDR3 coding sequence is TGTGCCTGGAGTCCCGGGACCCGGGGGGCTGAAGCTTTCTTT.